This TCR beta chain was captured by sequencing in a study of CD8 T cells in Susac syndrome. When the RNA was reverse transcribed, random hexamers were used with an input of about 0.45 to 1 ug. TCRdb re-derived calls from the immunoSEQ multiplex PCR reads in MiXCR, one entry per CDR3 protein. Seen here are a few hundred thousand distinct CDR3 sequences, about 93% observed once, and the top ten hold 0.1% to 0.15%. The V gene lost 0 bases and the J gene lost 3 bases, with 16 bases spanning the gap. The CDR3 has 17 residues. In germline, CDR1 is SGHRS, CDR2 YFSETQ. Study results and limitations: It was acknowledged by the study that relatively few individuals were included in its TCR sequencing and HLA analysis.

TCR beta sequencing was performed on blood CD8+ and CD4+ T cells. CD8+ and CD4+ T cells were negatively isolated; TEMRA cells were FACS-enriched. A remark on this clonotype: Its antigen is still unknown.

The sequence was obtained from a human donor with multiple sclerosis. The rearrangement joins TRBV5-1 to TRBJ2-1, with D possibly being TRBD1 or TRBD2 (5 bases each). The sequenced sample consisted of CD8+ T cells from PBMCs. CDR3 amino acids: CASSLVGLTGHYNEQFF. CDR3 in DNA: TGCGCCAGCAGCTTGGTAGGCCTAACGGGGCACTACAATGAGCAGTTCTTC. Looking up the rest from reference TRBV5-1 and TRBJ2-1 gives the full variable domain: KAGVTQTPRYLIKTRGQQVTLSCSPISGHRSVSWYQQTPGQGLQFLFEYFSETQRNKGNFPGRFSGRQFSNSRSEMNVSTLELGDSALYLCASSLVGLTGHYNEQFFGPGTRLTVL.